This TCR beta chain derives from a study of human T cells and chemical hapten exposure. Library preparation tagged each individual cDNA molecule with a unique molecular identifier. Source study methods: A typical sample had 100,000 or so TCRs, with roughly 23,224 to 690,600 overall. Each CDR3 protein is one row after TCRdb ran MiXCR on the 5' RACE reads. For this entry, the V and J calls and clone size follow TCRdb and not the study's own pipeline. The profile shows 81,000 or so distinct CDR3 sequences, approximately 8% of them singletons. This clonotype was found a few times. Its antigen is still unknown. With 1 base removed from V and 2 bases from J, the gap between germline ends came to 13 bases. The length of the CDR3 is 16 residues. Per the germline V gene, CDR1 is SGHRS and CDR2 is YFSETQ. Study-level points and caveats: No change in TCRs above 1 in 1000 frequency was produced by DPC sensitization.

The total RNA was obtained from whole blood that was not fractionated. The origin of this receptor is a male donor in good health. The chain couples TRBV5-1 to TRBJ2-4, with unresolved D. CDR3 region: CASSLREATSKNIQYF. For the CDR3, the DNA is TGCGCCAGCAGCTTGCGCGAGGCAACATCCAAAAACATTCAGTACTTC.